In this sample, the clone carrying this T cell receptor beta chain turned up a few times. Its antigen is unidentified. CDR3 length equals 11 residues. Per germline, CDR1 WSHSY and CDR2 SAAADI. Between the trimmed V and J ends, which lost 10 bases and 3 bases, there was a span of 10 bases. The sample comes from a study of metastatic and nonmetastatic thyroid tumors. Study details: A comparison of repertoires was made across blood and tumor or nodule tissue from malignant and benign thyroid patients.

Study-wide findings and caveats: Significantly greater TCR beta diversity was reportedly found in malignant thyroid tumors than in benign nodules (in blood and tumor).

No treatment had been given to any patient before thyroid surgery. Per the study methods: A papillary thyroid cancer distant-metastasis classifier was built from CDR3 differences across clinicopathological groups. TCRdb re-called clones from the PCR reads using MiXCR. V and J calls and clone size were set by TCRdb, not the authors. This sample has roughly 24,000 clones, with around 21% found just once. The sequence was collected from a male donor with papillary thyroid cancer or a benign thyroid nodule (not recorded which). Some clones in this sample may be carry-over from other donors' samples. The J gene is TRBJ2-7, the V gene TRBV10-2; unclear D gene. Material: blood. The CDR3 region is CATVWGYEQYF. The CDR3 DNA is TGCGCCACCGTATGGGGCTACGAGCAGTACTTC.